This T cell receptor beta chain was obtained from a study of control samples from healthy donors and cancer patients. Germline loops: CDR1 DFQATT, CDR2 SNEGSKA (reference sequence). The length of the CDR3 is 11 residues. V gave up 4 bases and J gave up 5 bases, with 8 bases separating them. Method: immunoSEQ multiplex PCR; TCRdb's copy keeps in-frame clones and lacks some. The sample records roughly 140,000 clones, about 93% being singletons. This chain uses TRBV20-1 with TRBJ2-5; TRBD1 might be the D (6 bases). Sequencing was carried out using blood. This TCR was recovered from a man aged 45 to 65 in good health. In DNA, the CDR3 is TGCAGTGCTATGCAGGGGGAGACCCAGTACTTC. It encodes CSAMQGETQYF.